This TCR beta chain was captured by sequencing in a study of monozygotic twins with inflammatory bowel disease. With regard to this clonotype: Its antigen remains unidentified.

The UMIs carried a 6-nucleotide sample barcode, and they were added by template switching. Using the 5' RACE reads, TCRdb records one entry per CDR3 protein without DNA. The sample has some 150,000 distinct CDR3 sequences. Overall study results and limits: Nothing supported a single strong signal or clonotype that was associated with IBD.

Germline lookup yields CDR1 SNHLY and CDR2 FYNNEI. The CDR3 loop spans 15 amino acids. The V gene is TRBV2, the J gene TRBJ2-4; no DNA is available, so the TRBD1 call from TCRdb remains unchecked. The sample was blood. The TCR was taken from a human donor with ulcerative colitis or Crohn's disease, or a healthy co-twin of an affected twin (not recorded which). The CDR3 loop is CASSALVIAKNIQYF.